What follows describes a single T cell receptor (beta chain). Antigen unknown. The sample originates from a study of graft-versus-host responses after intestinal transplantation. Whole-study findings and limits: Allograft graft-versus-host to host-versus-graft clonal ratios ran high in patients with graft-donor T cell macrochimerism.

The data were produced by immunoSEQ multiplex PCR, yet TCRdb's version contains in-frame clones alone and is incomplete. The data contain about 100,000 clones, around nine tenths of them singletons. This TCR was sampled from a human patient who received an intestinal transplant, so some T cells may come from the graft donor. The material sequenced was PBMCs, taken roughly 410 days after intestinal transplant.

The CDR3 nucleotides read TGTGCCAGCATGGGGTCGTGGGGAAATTCACCCCTCCACTTT. It yields the protein CASMGSWGNSPLHF. The genes are TRBV6-5 and TRBJ1-6; D gene unclear. The V and J ends lost 7 bases and 7 bases respectively, with 14 bases between them. The CDR3 has 14 residues. The germline CDR1 and CDR2 sequences are MNHEY and SVGAGI.